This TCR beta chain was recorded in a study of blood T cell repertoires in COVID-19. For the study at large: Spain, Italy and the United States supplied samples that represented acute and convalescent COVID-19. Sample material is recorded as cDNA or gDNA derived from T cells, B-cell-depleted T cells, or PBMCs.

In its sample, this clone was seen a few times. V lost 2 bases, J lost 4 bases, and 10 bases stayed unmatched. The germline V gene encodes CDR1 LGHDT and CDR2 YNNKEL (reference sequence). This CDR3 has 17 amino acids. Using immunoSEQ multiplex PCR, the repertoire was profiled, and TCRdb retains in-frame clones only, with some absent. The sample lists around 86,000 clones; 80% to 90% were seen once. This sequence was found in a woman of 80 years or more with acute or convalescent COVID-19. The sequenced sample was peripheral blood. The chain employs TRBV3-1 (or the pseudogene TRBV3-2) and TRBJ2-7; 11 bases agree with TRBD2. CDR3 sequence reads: CASSQSSQTSGRYEQYF. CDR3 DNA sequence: TGTGCCAGCAGCCAATCATCCCAAACTAGCGGGAGATACGAGCAGTACTTC.